The 11 T cell receptor beta chains listed next were all sequenced from one sample in a study of cytomegalovirus exposure and HLA in healthy donors. PCR used 60 Vbeta primers and 13 Jbeta primers. Clones were sequenced by immunoSEQ multiplex PCR, and TCRdb holds only the in-frame ones, with some missing. The table has more than 85,000 clones, about three quarters seen once. The material sequenced was PBMCs. The origin of the receptors is a boy aged 5-17 years in good health and CMV-seronegative.

This clone has a handful of counts. The V call is TRBV5-6, the J call TRBJ2-7; D perhaps matches TRBD2 (6 bases). Germline lookup yields CDR1 SGHDT and CDR2 YYEEEE. The CDR3 sequence is 14 residues long. V gave up 0 bases and J gave up 4 bases, with 11 bases separating them. The CDR3, as DNA: TGTGCCAGCAGCTTGGGGAGCGGGTGGTACGAGCAGTACTTC. Translating it yields CASSLGSGWYEQYF.

The gene calls are TRBV28 and TRBJ2-7; D gene uncertain. V was trimmed by 5 bases and J by 3 bases, leaving 17 bases between them. This CDR3 comprises 15 residues. Germline V CDR1 and CDR2: MDHEN, SYDVKM. In nucleotides, the CDR3 is TGTGCCAGCAGTCATAGATCCCCGATTGGCTACGAGCAGTACTTC. Translated: CASSHRSPIGYEQYF. The whole variable domain, remainder taken from reference TRBV28 and TRBJ2-7, is DVKVTQSSRYLVKRTGEKVFLECVQDMDHENMFWYRQDPGLGLRLIYFSYDVKMKEKGDIPEGYSVSREKKERFSLILESASTNQTSMYLCASSHRSPIGYEQYFGPGTRLTVT.

In regard to this clone: One junction end does not reproduce the germline sequence, and a read error may be involved. This chain links TRBV7-7 with TRBJ2-1; the match to TRBD1 covers 9 bases. The CDR3 is 13 residues long. CDR1 and CDR2 from the germline V gene are SSHAT and FNYEAQ (reference sequence). The CDR3 loop reads CASSLGTGREQFF. CDR3 DNA: TGTGCTAGCAGCTTAGGGACAGGGCGGGAGCAGTTCTTC.

The genes are TRBV10-1 and TRBJ2-7; D might be TRBD2 (6 bases). Trimming left V 4 bases short and J 3 bases short, with 16 bases between. Germline CDR1 WNHNN, CDR2 SYGVQD (reference sequence). The CDR3 spans 15 residues. This chain's CDR3 is CASSVGQGGVYEQYF. In nucleotides, the CDR3 is TGCGCCAGCAGTGTCGGCCAGGGAGGTGTCTACGAGCAGTACTTC.

This clone has just one count. V is TRBV27 and J is TRBJ2-2; D gene ambiguous. V lost 2 bases, J lost 7 bases, and 11 bases lay in between. This CDR3 contains 14 residues. Germline V gene lookup returns CDR1 MNHEY and CDR2 SMNVEV (reference sequence). The CDR3 sequence is CASSLRGINGELFF. The CDR3 DNA reads TGTGCCAGCAGTTTACGAGGAATAAACGGGGAGCTGTTTTTT.

The V and J genes are TRBV10-2 and TRBJ1-2, with 7 bases aligning to TRBD1. Germline-derived CDR1 and CDR2 are WSHSY and SAAADI. After removal of 8 bases from V and 5 bases from J, the junction contained 5 bases not matched to a gene. This CDR3 comprises 12 residues. CDR3 bases: TGCGCCAGCCAGACAGGGTATTATGGCTACACCTTC. Protein: CASQTGYYGYTF.

The J gene is TRBJ1-1, the V gene TRBV19; tentatively, D is TRBD1 (5 bases). The germline V gene encodes CDR1 LNHDA and CDR2 SQIVND (reference sequence). This CDR3 region has 11 residues. The V end lost 2 bases, the J end lost 11 bases, and 9 bases lay between the germline ends. The CDR3 nucleotides read TGTGCCAGTAGTATAATGGGGGGTGCTTTCTTT. Protein: CASSIMGGAFF.

This clone has just one count. The chain uses TRBV7-2 and TRBJ2-5, with D possibly being TRBD2 (7 bases). The V gene lost 5 bases and the J gene lost 4 bases, with 14 bases spanning the gap. The germline V gene has CDR1 SGHTA and CDR2 FQGNSA. This CDR3 region has 14 residues. This chain's CDR3 is CASSLGGGGETQYF. CDR3 bases: TGTGCCAGCAGCCTCGGGGGAGGGGGAGAGACCCAGTACTTC. Full variable domain (outside the CDR3, taken from reference TRBV7-2 and TRBJ2-5): GAGVSQSPSNKVTEKGKDVELRCDPISGHTALYWYRQSLGQGLEFLIYFQGNSAPDKSGLPSDRFSAERTGGSVSTLTIQRTQQEDSAVYLCASSLGGGGETQYFGPGTRLLVL.

The chain joins TRBV19 to TRBJ1-5, with 7 positions matching TRBD1. Germline V gene sequence: CDR1 LNHDA, CDR2 SQIVND (reference sequence). CDR3 length: 14 amino acids. J gave up 4 bases and V 8 bases, and 8 bases lay outside the gene matches. CDR3 residues: CASGETGKNQPQHF. The DNA for the CDR3 is TGTGCCAGTGGTGAGACAGGGAAAAATCAGCCCCAGCATTTT. Complete variable domain (other parts from reference TRBV19 and TRBJ1-5): DGGITQSPKYLFRKEGQNVTLSCEQNLNHDAMYWYRQDPGQGLRLIYYSQIVNDFQKGDIAEGYSVSREKKESFPLTVTSAQKNPTAFYLCASGETGKNQPQHFGDGTRLSIL.

V and J are TRBV7-2 and TRBJ1-2; TRBD1 matches at 10 bases. V gave up 5 bases and J gave up 6 bases; unmatched junction bases: 9. The CDR3 consists of 15 residues. Germline CDR1 is SGHTA and CDR2 is FQGNSA. The CDR3 is CASSPRPGQGDGYTF. CDR3 sequence (DNA): TGTGCCAGCAGCCCACGCCCAGGACAGGGGGATGGCTACACCTTC.

As DNA, the CDR3 is TGCAGCGTTGAGTCAGGTTACGAGTTCTTC. It specifies CSVESGYEFF. V usage is TRBV29-1 and J usage is TRBJ2-1, with no clear D. The CDR3 is 10 amino acids. Trimming removed 3 bases at V and 14 bases at J, with 11 bases between. The germline CDR1 and CDR2 sequences are SQVTM and ANQGSEA.